This TCR beta chain was identified during a study of blood T cell repertoires in COVID-19. At the level of the study: Both acute and convalescent COVID-19 samples were obtained from the United States, Italy and Spain. From T cells, B-cell-depleted T cells, or PBMCs came the material, which was cDNA or gDNA.

As handled by the study authors: From reference gene primer amplification, estimates of nucleated cell counts were derived. Here immunoSEQ multiplex PCR was the method, and the copy in TCRdb shows in-frame clones only, minus some. The DNA was the basis for D and trimming; V, J and clone size are from that table. Here the sample spans 120,000 to 150,000 clones, approximately 79% being singletons. The length of the CDR3 is 11 residues. Trimming left V 5 bases short and J 5 bases short, with 7 bases between. Per the germline V gene, CDR1 is SGHKS and CDR2 is YYEKEE (reference sequence). This receptor was taken from a man between 60 and 70 years old with acute or convalescent COVID-19. The chain employs TRBV5-5 and TRBJ2-5; no clear D. Input material: peripheral blood. The CDR3 protein is CASRTTETQYF. The CDR3 DNA sequence: TGTGCCAGCAGAACAACGGAGACCCAGTACTTC.